This T cell receptor beta chain was sequenced in a study of cytomegalovirus exposure and HLA in healthy donors. Notes on the study in general: The authors later found HLA-associated TCR beta chains more clonally expanded than equally common others. In a later analysis, a missense DCLRE1C variant was linked to TCR beta V- and J-gene trimming.

Concerning this clone: Its antigen is not known.

Germline V gene sequence: CDR1 ENHRY, CDR2 SYGVKD. The ends were cut back, 7 bases at V and 0 bases at J, with 16 bases in the middle. This CDR3 is built from 16 residues. In the PCR, 60 Vbeta and 13 Jbeta primers were used. TCRdb keeps only in-frame clones here, not all; method: immunoSEQ multiplex PCR. The profile shows around 93,000 clones, around 82% of them singletons. This rearrangement joins TRBV10-3 to TRBJ1-3; the D gene is possibly TRBD1 (6 bases). The receptor comes from a man aged 25-45 years in good health and CMV-seropositive. The specimen sequenced was PBMCs. The CDR3: CAITKTGLSSGNTIYF. CDR3 coding DNA: TGTGCCATCACCAAGACAGGACTCAGCTCTGGAAACACCATATATTTT.